The 17 T cell receptor beta chains below were found in one sample sequenced in a study of shared clonotypes between healthy human individuals. The table came from immunoSEQ multiplex PCR; TCRdb's copy has only in-frame clones and leaves some out. Of some 2,400,000 clones in the sample, approximately 94% were seen once. The source material was naive CD4+ T cells sorted from blood. Subset in this sample: CD45RA+ positively selected. The source is a man aged 18 to 29 in good health.

The rearrangement uses TRBV2 and TRBJ1-2; TRBD1 matches at 9 bases. CDR1 is SNHLY and CDR2 is FYNNEI in the germline V gene. This CDR3 contains 12 residues. V gave up 10 bases and J gave up 8 bases; unmatched junction bases: 8. CDR3 in amino acids: CATQGAGGGYTF. The CDR3 nucleotides are TGTGCCACACAGGGGGCTGGTGGAGGCTACACCTTC.

CDR3 sequence (DNA): TGTGCCAGCAAGGGCGCCAGGGTCAACTCTGGAAACACCATATATTTT. It encodes CASKGARVNSGNTIYF. The chain is built from TRBV28 and TRBJ1-3; possible D gene TRBD1, 5 bases. V lost 7 bases and J 0 bases, leaving 16 bases between the germline ends. This CDR3 has 16 amino acids. Germline V lookup: CDR1 MDHEN, CDR2 SYDVKM.

This chain links TRBV15 with TRBJ1-1; D unclear. Trimming removed 0 bases from V and 1 base from J, with 9 bases in between. The CDR3 covers 15 residues. The germline V gene has CDR1 LNHNV and CDR2 YYDKDF (reference sequence). This chain's CDR3 is CATSRDLGGNTEAFF. Here the CDR3 DNA reads TGTGCCACCAGCAGAGATTTAGGAGGGAACACTGAAGCTTTCTTT.

The genes are TRBV2 and TRBJ1-1; TRBD1 matches 9 bases. Trimming took 7 bases from V and 5 from J; bases not matched to a gene: 8. CDR3 length: 14 amino acids. Germline CDR1 SNHLY, CDR2 FYNNEI. The CDR3: CASNSPDRGTEAFF. The CDR3 bases are TGTGCCAGCAACAGCCCGGACAGGGGAACTGAAGCTTTCTTT.

This clone was detected once. V is TRBV5-6 and J is TRBJ1-1, with D uncertain. CDR1 SGHDT and CDR2 YYEEEE come from the germline V gene. V was clipped by 0 bases and J by 4 bases, with 7 bases between them. The CDR3 consists of 13 residues. In DNA, the CDR3 is TGTGCCAGCAGCTTGGCGGTCACCACTGAAGCTTTCTTT. Protein: CASSLAVTTEAFF.

The rearrangement joins TRBV19 to TRBJ2-7, with TRBD1 matching 8 bases. The CDR3 covers 15 residues. CDR1 is LNHDA, CDR2 SQIVND, per germline (reference sequence). Trimming at V came to 0 bases and at J to 6 bases, leaving 7 bases not matched to a gene. CDR3 nucleotides: TGTGCCAGTAGTATAGAGGACAGGGTTTCCAGCGAGCAGTACTTC. The encoded protein is CASSIEDRVSSEQYF. The full variable domain, rest sourced from reference TRBV19 and TRBJ2-7, is DGGITQSPKYLFRKEGQNVTLSCEQNLNHDAMYWYRQDPGQGLRLIYYSQIVNDFQKGDIAEGYSVSREKKESFPLTVTSAQKNPTAFYLCASSIEDRVSSEQYFGPGTRLTVT.

This chain links TRBV6-1 with TRBJ2-7; TRBD1 matches at 7 bases. With 1 base clipped from V and 6 bases from J, the junction kept 6 bases outside the gene matches. The length of the CDR3 is 14 residues. The germline V gene has CDR1 MNHNS and CDR2 SASEGT. The CDR3 bases are TGTGCCAGCAGTGAAGTAGGGGGCCGGGGCGAGCAGTACTTC. Translating gives CASSEVGGRGEQYF.

Only one count was recorded for this clone. The CDR3: CASSAFSVNTEAFF. The CDR3 nucleotides read TGTGCCAGCAGCGCCTTCTCAGTGAACACTGAAGCTTTCTTT. This rearrangement joins TRBV9 to TRBJ1-1; D ambiguous. The ends were cut back, 3 bases at V and 0 bases at J, with 9 bases in the middle. CDR1 SGDLS and CDR2 YYNGEE come from the germline V gene. The CDR3 is made up of 14 amino acids.

CDR3 amino acids: CASSRYWGGETQYF. CDR3 nucleotide sequence: TGTGCCAGCAGCCGCTACTGGGGGGGAGAGACCCAGTACTTC. The gene calls are TRBV6-5 and TRBJ2-5, with 7 bases identical to TRBD2. This CDR3 is 14 amino acids long. Trimming took 6 bases from V and 4 from J; bases not matched to a gene: 8. The germline gives CDR1 MNHEY, CDR2 SVGAGI.

This rearrangement joins TRBV18 to TRBJ2-7; D ambiguous. Trimming cost V 2 bases and J 1 base, with 6 bases left between them. The CDR3 is made up of 13 amino acids. Germline-derived CDR1 and CDR2 are KGHSH and LQKENI. CDR3 DNA sequence: TGTGCCAGCTCACCAGGGATGTCCTACGAGCAGTACTTC. This gives the protein CASSPGMSYEQYF.

The V gene is TRBV25-1, the J gene TRBJ2-5; 8 nucleotides agree with TRBD1. J gave up 2 bases and V 7 bases, and 3 bases lay outside the gene matches. Looked up from germline, CDR1 is MGHDK and CDR2 is SYGVNS. This CDR3 region has 13 residues. The CDR3 nucleotides read TGTGCCAGCAACAGGGGGAGGCAAGAGACCCAGTACTTC. Protein sequence: CASNRGRQETQYF.

Note on this clone: Different DNA sequences within this sample yield the same CDR3. This sequence joins TRBV18 and TRBJ2-1; D is ambiguous. V gave up 0 bases and J gave up 4 bases, with 4 bases separating them. Germline V lookup: CDR1 KGHSH, CDR2 LQKENI. CDR3 length equals 13 residues. The CDR3 DNA follows: TGTGCCAGCTCACCACCGGAGTACAATGAGCAGTTCTTC. Residues: CASSPPEYNEQFF.

The V and J genes are TRBV5-1 and TRBJ1-5; perhaps TRBD1 as D (5 bases). The length of the CDR3 is 14 residues. The V end lost 4 bases, the J end lost 2 bases, and 10 bases lay between the germline ends. Per germline, CDR1 SGHRS and CDR2 YFSETQ. CDR3 loop: CASSIGDGNQPQHF. In DNA form, the CDR3 reads TGCGCCAGCAGCATCGGGGACGGCAATCAGCCCCAGCATTTT.

This chain connects TRBV6-5 to TRBJ2-2, with TRBD2 as a possible D gene (6 bases). The V gene's germline CDR1 is MNHEY and CDR2 SVGAGI. This CDR3 has 14 amino acids. Deletions cut 5 bases from V and 4 bases from J, with 11 bases between. In DNA form, the CDR3 reads TGTGCCAGCAGTCGACTAGGGACCACCGGGGAGCTGTTTTTT. It is translated as CASSRLGTTGELFF.

This clone has a single count. The chain is built from TRBV6-5 and TRBJ1-2; 7 bases fit TRBD1. Germline V lookup: CDR1 MNHEY, CDR2 SVGAGI. The CDR3 covers 14 residues. V lost 0 bases, J lost 8 bases, and 6 bases stayed unmatched. CDR3 loop: CASSYSYRGGGYTF. CDR3 nucleotide sequence: TGTGCCAGCAGTTACTCGTACAGGGGCGGGGGCTACACCTTC.

The chain links TRBV10-3 to TRBJ2-2; D not resolved. Deletions cut 10 bases from V and 1 base from J, with 13 bases between. The CDR3 covers 14 residues. Looked up from germline, CDR1 is ENHRY and CDR2 is SYGVKD. CDR3 region: CAKPLGRNTGELFF. The CDR3 DNA reads as TGTGCCAAACCGTTAGGGCGGAACACCGGGGAGCTGTTTTTT.

This rearrangement joins TRBV5-3 to TRBJ2-5; TRBD2 is a possible D gene (6 bases). TRBV5-3 is marked as an open reading frame, function uncertain. Trimming cost V 0 bases and J 9 bases, with 12 bases left between them. CDR3 size: 13 residues. The CDR3 DNA is TGTGCCAGAAGCTTGGTGGGGAGGTGGGCCCAGTACTTC. Its protein is CARSLVGRWAQYF.